This T cell receptor beta chain was sequenced for a study of blood T cell repertoires in COVID-19. J gave up 8 bases and V 5 bases, and 14 bases lay outside the gene matches. Germline V CDR1 and CDR2: KGHSH, LQKENI. The CDR3 has 15 residues. As originally analysed: Amplification from reference gene primers served as the basis for estimated nucleated cell counts. TCRdb keeps only in-frame clones here, not all; method: immunoSEQ multiplex PCR. That table furnishes V, J and clone size, whereas the DNA furnished D and trimming. Of some 350,000 clones listed, around 87% are singletons. The specimen was peripheral blood. This sequence was found in a woman aged 45-59 years with COVID-19, enrolled during active disease. This chain links TRBV18 with TRBJ1-2; 7 bases line up with TRBD1. The CDR3 DNA reads TGTGCCAGCTCAAGCTTACTGACAGGGCCTGCGGGCTACACCTTC. It encodes CASSSLLTGPAGYTF.